These T cell receptor beta chains were read from a single sample in a study of OX40 agonist ivuxolimab in advanced cancers. Data came from immunoSEQ multiplex PCR; TCRdb stores just in-frame clones and leaves some out. The table lists around 65,000 clones, roughly 90% of them singletons. Sequenced material: CD4+ or CD8+ T cells sorted from blood, taken in a trial of the OX40 agonist ivuxolimab. Source of these receptors: an adult with an advanced solid tumor such as melanoma, head and neck, liver or kidney cancer. CDR3s include the opening cysteine and the closing phenylalanine or tryptophan. Each record gives: clone size, V gene, J gene, D gene, CDR3 DNA, CDR3 protein. D genes are given only for firm matches. A clone size is listed for some rows: how often the clone was seen (once, few, many), or a class if it is expanded.

NA,TRBV7-2,TRBJ1-5,TRBD1,TGTGCCAGCAGCTCTGACAGGGGGGGCAATCAGCCCCAGCATTTT,CASSSDRGGNQPQHF
NA,TRBV28,TRBJ2-6,NA,TGTGCCAGCAGACTTTGGGGGGCCAACGTCCTGACTTTC,CASRLWGANVLTF
NA,TRBV11-2,TRBJ2-7,NA,TGTGCCAGCAGCTTAGATAGGGGCGAGCAGTACTTC,CASSLDRGEQYF
once,TRBV18,TRBJ2-7,TRBD2,TGTGCCAGCTCACCAGGGACTACGAGCTCCTACGAGCAGTACTTC,CASSPGTTSSYEQYF
NA,TRBV7-9,TRBJ1-2,NA,TGTGCCAGCACCTCCGGGGGCGGGCACTATGGCTACACCTTC,CASTSGGGHYGYTF
NA,TRBV28,TRBJ1-1,NA,TGTGCCAGCAGAAGACGGGGGGCAGGGACTGAAGCTTTCTTT,CASRRRGAGTEAFF
once,TRBV28,TRBJ2-7,NA,TGTGCCAGCAGTTCTCCCGTCTACGAGCAGTACTTC,CASSSPVYEQYF
NA,TRBV7-3,TRBJ2-3,NA,TGTGCCAGCAGCTTCCGTCGCACAGATACGCAGTATTTT,CASSFRRTDTQYF
once,TRBV7-9,TRBJ2-5,NA,TGTGCCAGCAGCTTAACAGGGCGGGCTCCCGAGACCCAGTACTTC,CASSLTGRAPETQYF
NA,TRBV5-1,TRBJ2-5,NA,TGCGCCAGCTATGTCGGGACACTCGGGGAGACCCAGTACTTC,CASYVGTLGETQYF
NA,TRBV6-6,TRBJ1-5,TRBD1,TGTGCCAGCAGCGGACAGGGACTCGGCAATCAGCCCCAGCATTTT,CASSGQGLGNQPQHF
NA,TRBV28,TRBJ2-7,TRBD1,TGTGCCAGCAGTTTACGGCAGGGGGTTACCTACGAGCAGTACTTC,CASSLRQGVTYEQYF
NA,TRBV19,TRBJ2-7,TRBD2,TGTGCCAGTAGTTCTAGCGGCCGCTCCTACGAGCAGTACTTC,CASSSSGRSYEQYF
NA,TRBV5-1,TRBJ1-5,NA,TGCGCCAGCAGCCAAACGGGGGGGTCCCAGCCCCAGCATTTT,CASSQTGGSQPQHF
once,TRBV5-5,TRBJ2-2,NA,TGTGCCAGCAGCTTGCAAGTTACCGGGGAGCTGTTTTTT,CASSLQVTGELFF
few,TRBV5-1,TRBJ1-4,NA,TGCGCCAGCAGCTTGAACAGTGGGGAACTGTTTTTT,CASSLNSGELFF
NA,TRBV5-5,TRBJ1-1,NA,TGTGCCAGCAGCCCAGGGTTCATGAACACTGAAGCTTTCTTT,CASSPGFMNTEAFF
once,TRBV11-2,TRBJ1-5,TRBD1,TGTGCCAGCAGCCCGACTCGGGACAGGGCCCATCAGCCCCAGCATTTT,CASSPTRDRAHQPQHF
NA,TRBV7-2,TRBJ2-2,TRBD2,TGTGCCAGCAGCCCGCTAGCGGGAGGCCTCGGGGAGCTGTTTTTT,CASSPLAGGLGELFF
NA,TRBV9,TRBJ2-5,TRBD1,TGTGCCAGCAGCGTAGGGACAGGGGGCGCGGTGGAGACCCAGTACTTC,CASSVGTGGAVETQYF
NA,TRBV6-6,TRBJ2-2,NA,TGTGCCAGCAGCTCAATACTTGGGACCGGGGAGCTGTTTTTT,CASSSILGTGELFF
NA,TRBV11-2,TRBJ1-2,NA,TGTGCCAGCAGCTTGTCCCTGAGTTATGGCTACACCTTC,CASSLSLSYGYTF
NA,TRBV6-1,TRBJ1-2,TRBD1,TGTGCCAGCAGACCCACAGGGGGCCCCGGCTATGGCTACACCTTC,CASRPTGGPGYGYTF